The 20 T cell receptor beta chains below were found in one sample sequenced in a study of identical twins. TCRdb passed the 5' RACE reads through MiXCR, listing each CDR3 protein once. The data show hundreds of thousands of distinct CDR3 sequences, with around 7.6% seen just once and roughly 5.4% held by the top ten. The same data also went into a second study, on yellow fever vaccine responses in identical twins.

The sample consisted of CD8+ T cells sorted from blood. The receptors derive from a young woman in good health.

V is TRBV20-1 and J is TRBJ1-2; the match to TRBD1 covers 7 bases. This CDR3 has 14 residues. Germline CDR1 and CDR2: DFQATT and SNEGSKA (reference sequence). V gave up 5 bases and J gave up 4 bases; unmatched junction bases: 10. Here the CDR3 DNA reads TGCAGTGCTCGTGGACAGGATCATTCCTATGGCTACACCTTC. Its translation is CSARGQDHSYGYTF.

This clonotype was counted many times. The chain is built from TRBV7-9 and TRBJ1-4; D is unclear. Between the trimmed V and J ends, which lost 5 bases and 7 bases, there was a span of 8 bases. Germline loops: CDR1 SEHNR, CDR2 FQNEAQ (reference sequence). CDR3 length equals 12 residues. CDR3 loop: CASSLAAEKLFF. Written as DNA, the CDR3 is TGTGCCAGCAGCCTTGCGGCTGAAAAACTGTTTTTT.

This clonotype has only a few counts. The chain has TRBV11-2 and TRBJ2-2, with TRBD1 matching 8 bases. The V gene end was trimmed by 3 bases and the J gene end by 7 bases; junction bases not matched to a gene: 7. CDR1 is SGHAT and CDR2 is FQNNGV in the germline V gene. The CDR3 is 15 residues long. CDR3 amino acids: CASSFGTGLGGELFF. CDR3 DNA sequence: TGTGCCAGCAGCTTTGGGACAGGACTCGGCGGGGAGCTGTTTTTT.

The sample holds a few counts of this clonotype. CDR3 residues: CASSPGLAGALTGELFF. DNA of the CDR3: TGCGCCAGCAGCCCGGGACTAGCGGGGGCCCTTACCGGGGAGCTGTTTTTT. The rearrangement uses TRBV5-1 and TRBJ2-2; 14 bases are a match to TRBD2. After removal of 4 bases from V and 5 bases from J, the junction contained 7 bases not matched to a gene. The CDR3 consists of 17 residues. Per germline, CDR1 SGHRS and CDR2 YFSETQ.

This sequence joins TRBV7-8 and TRBJ2-4, with 8 bases aligning to TRBD2. The CDR3 is 16 amino acids. V shed 4 bases and J 8 bases; nucleotides not matched to a gene: 13. Germline values: CDR1 SGHVS, CDR2 FQNEAQ. The CDR3 DNA follows: TGTGCCAGCAGCTCCCGACTGGGGCGGGAGGAGGACATTCAGTACTTC. This sequence encodes CASSSRLGREEDIQYF.

This rearrangement joins TRBV7-8 to TRBJ2-1; D may be TRBD1 (6 bases). V was pared by 0 bases and J by 10 bases, with 16 bases between. Germline V gene lookup returns CDR1 SGHVS and CDR2 FQNEAQ. The CDR3 sequence is 15 residues long. The CDR3 DNA follows: TGTGCCAGCAGCTTAGCCCTGACAGGACTTCGGGAGCAGTTCTTC. Translation gives CASSLALTGLREQFF.

This clonotype was counted at least ten times. V gene TRBV28 combines with J gene TRBJ1-1; D remains unclear. Between the trimmed V and J ends, which lost 7 bases and 3 bases, there was a span of 9 bases. The CDR3 has 12 residues. The germline V gene has CDR1 MDHEN and CDR2 SYDVKM. The CDR3, as DNA: TGTGCCAGCACCTTCGGGTACACTGAAGCTTTCTTT. It encodes CASTFGYTEAFF.

Only one count was recorded for this clonotype. This chain joins TRBV2 and TRBJ2-7, with TRBD2 matching 12 bases. Germline CDR1 reads SNHLY; CDR2 reads FYNNEI. The ends lost 6 bases at V and 6 bases at J; junction bases unmatched: 6. This CDR3 comprises 14 residues. In DNA, the CDR3 is TGTGCCAGCAGGGGGACTAGCGGGCTGGCCGAGCAGTACTTC. Protein sequence: CASRGTSGLAEQYF.

This clonotype occurred many times. V is TRBV27 and J is TRBJ2-3; D gene uncertain. Trimming shortened V by 5 bases and J by 2 bases, and 8 bases separated the two germline ends. The germline V gene encodes CDR1 MNHEY and CDR2 SMNVEV (reference sequence). CDR3 length: 13 amino acids. CDR3 sequence (DNA): TGTGCCAGCAGTGTTGGGGTCACAGATACGCAGTATTTT. The encoded protein is CASSVGVTDTQYF.

This clonotype occurred a few times. The chain couples TRBV6-6 to TRBJ1-1; D unresolved. Germline V gene data show CDR1 as MNHNY and CDR2 as SVGAGI (reference sequence). Deletions cut 3 bases from V and 11 bases from J, with 13 bases between. This CDR3 is 12 amino acids long. The CDR3 protein is CASSYPDPVAFF. As DNA, the CDR3 is TGTGCCAGCAGTTATCCAGACCCTGTTGCTTTCTTT.

The chain combines TRBV12-3 or TRBV12-4 with TRBJ1-6; 7 bases agree with TRBD1. This CDR3 is 14 amino acids long. J lost 7 bases, V lost 7 bases, and 7 bases had no gene match. The CDR3 DNA is TGTGCCAGCAATACCGGGACAGCGAATTCACCCCTCCACTTT. This translates into CASNTGTANSPLHF.

This clonotype came up a few times. The chain has TRBV27 and TRBJ2-7; D is unclear. The CDR3 totals 11 residues. Germline-derived CDR1 and CDR2 are MNHEY and SMNVEV (reference sequence). V dropped 8 bases and J dropped 10 bases, with 15 bases sitting between them. This CDR3 is CASGLSAEQYF. The CDR3 coding sequence is TGTGCCAGCGGCCTGAGTGCGGAACAGTACTTC.

This clonotype appeared a few times. The V call is TRBV11-1, the J call TRBJ2-1, with 12 bases lining up with TRBD2. Germline loops: CDR1 SGHAT, CDR2 FQDESV (reference sequence). J gave up 4 bases and V 4 bases, and 11 bases lay outside the gene matches. This CDR3 region has 18 residues. CDR3 sequence: CASSSPTSGSPRYNEQFF. DNA of the CDR3: TGTGCCAGCAGCTCCCCGACTAGCGGGAGTCCCCGATACAATGAGCAGTTCTTC.

The chain combines TRBV7-6 with TRBJ2-5; TRBD1 agrees at 7 bases. The V and J ends lost 1 base and 5 bases, in that order; junction bases with no gene match: 10. CDR3 length: 16 residues. CDR1 is SGHVS and CDR2 is FNYEAQ in the germline V gene. DNA of the CDR3: TGTGCCAGCAGCTTAGGAGTGGCAGGGGGTCGGGAGACCCAGTACTTC. It encodes CASSLGVAGGRETQYF.

Only a few counts were recorded for this clonotype. The chain's CDR3 is CASSPEGQLQETQYF. The CDR3 region has the DNA TGTGCCAGCAGCCCCGAGGGACAGCTACAAGAGACCCAGTACTTC. The chain employs TRBV11-2 and TRBJ2-5, with TRBD1 identical over 7 bases. Germline trimming cut 5 bases from V and 2 bases from J; bases unmatched to any gene: 8. The CDR3 spans 15 residues. Germline V gives CDR1 SGHAT, CDR2 FQNNGV.

This clonotype turned up a few times. V is TRBV7-2 and J is TRBJ1-2; D not certain. The CDR3 runs 16 residues. Germline lookup yields CDR1 SGHTA and CDR2 FQGNSA. V dropped 1 base and J dropped 1 base, with 13 bases sitting between them. CDR3 protein: CASSLEADIFNYGYTF. CDR3 sequence (DNA): TGTGCCAGCAGCTTAGAAGCAGACATATTTAACTATGGCTACACCTTC.

This clonotype appeared many times. The V gene is TRBV7-9, the J gene TRBJ2-3; the D gene is possibly TRBD2 (6 bases). Trimming removed 4 bases from V and 5 bases from J, with 13 bases in between. The CDR3 runs to 14 residues. The germline V gene encodes CDR1 SEHNR and CDR2 FQNEAQ (reference sequence). CDR3 nucleotides: TGTGCCAGCAGCTCCCGGGAGCGGAAAGATACGCAGTATTTT. It specifies CASSSRERKDTQYF.

This clonotype was seen repeatedly, ten times or more. The gene calls are TRBV19 and TRBJ1-1; 12 nucleotides line up with TRBD1. In germline, CDR1 is LNHDA, CDR2 SQIVND (reference sequence). V gave up 3 bases and J gave up 5 bases; unmatched junction bases: 4. CDR3 size: 15 residues. CDR3 in DNA: TGTGCCAGTAGTATTGGGACAGGGGGCGCGACTGAAGCTTTCTTT. Translating gives CASSIGTGGATEAFF. The variable domain in full, with the rest retrieved from reference TRBV19 and TRBJ1-1, is DGGITQSPKYLFRKEGQNVTLSCEQNLNHDAMYWYRQDPGQGLRLIYYSQIVNDFQKGDIAEGYSVSREKKESFPLTVTSAQKNPTAFYLCASSIGTGGATEAFFGQGTRLTVV.

This chain uses TRBV13 with TRBJ2-1; 8 positions match TRBD2. The germline V gene encodes CDR1 PRHDT and CDR2 FYEKMQ (reference sequence). This CDR3 has 16 residues. The V segment lost 3 bases and the J segment 6 bases; nucleotides outside the gene matches: 10. The CDR3 DNA reads TGTGCCAGCAGCTTCAAAACACGACTAGCGCGCAATGAGCAGTTCTTC. It specifies CASSFKTRLARNEQFF.

This clonotype was picked up many times. The J gene is TRBJ1-4, the V gene TRBV5-1; D may be TRBD1 (6 bases). Germline CDR1 SGHRS, CDR2 YFSETQ. Between the trimmed V and J ends, which lost 4 bases and 6 bases, there was a span of 13 bases. This CDR3 has 14 residues. The CDR3 DNA reads TGCGCCAGCAGCGCGGACAGTTTCCATGAAAAACTGTTTTTT. The encoded protein is CASSADSFHEKLFF.